Given below is one T cell receptor (beta chain) in context. What it recognizes is unknown. The data were taken from a study of CXCR3-negative and CXCR3-positive naive CD8 T cells. Libraries were UMI-labeled 5' RACE TRB cDNA. TCRdb reanalyzed the 5' RACE reads, giving one entry per CDR3 protein sequence and no DNA. This sample's clone table lists around 140,000 distinct CDR3 sequences. Study-wide findings and caveats: The study inferred TCR strength from TRB CDR3 properties and found comparable surface CD5 between naive subsets. Naive CXCR3-positive and CXCR3-negative cells shared TRBV-TRBJ usage; memory cells diverged.

This CDR3 contains 15 residues. Germline V gives CDR1 SNHLY, CDR2 FYNNEI. The specimen sequenced was naive CXCR3- CD8+ T cells from blood. Subset described: CD45RO-CCR7+CD27+CD95- naive CD8+ T cells lacking CXCR3 (TNR3-). This receptor was obtained from a human donor in good health. Some clones in this sample may be carry-over from other donors' samples. The chain recombines TRBV2 with TRBJ2-1. The chain's CDR3 is CASSEIASRLGEQFF.